Below, 9 T cell receptor beta chains from the same sample are listed, as sequenced in a study of cytomegalovirus exposure and HLA in healthy donors. With 60 Vbeta and 13 Jbeta primers, the PCR was carried out. Libraries were prepared by immunoSEQ multiplex PCR; TCRdb keeps only in-frame clonotypes and omits some of them. The sample holds about 280,000 clones, 70% to 90% seen once. Sequenced sample: PBMCs. Receptor source: a woman under 30 in good health and CMV-seronegative.

The chain carries TRBV6-5 and TRBJ2-5; TRBD1 might be the D (8 bases). Germline V gives CDR1 MNHEY, CDR2 SVGAGI. This CDR3 comprises 16 residues. V lost 0 bases and J 7 bases, leaving 18 bases between the germline ends. Written as DNA, the CDR3 is TGTGCCAGCAGTTACTCTGGACAGGGAGGGCGGAGGACCCAGTACTTC. Its translation is CASSYSGQGGRRTQYF.

This clone was detected only a few times. The chain links TRBV7-9 to TRBJ2-5; 7 bases are a match to TRBD2. The CDR3 runs 15 residues. Germline trimming cut 1 base from V and 1 base from J; bases unmatched to any gene: 3. CDR1 is SEHNR, CDR2 FQNEAQ, per germline (reference sequence). This CDR3 reads CASSLERGRQETQYF. The CDR3 coding sequence is TGTGCCAGCAGCTTAGAGCGGGGACGCCAAGAGACCCAGTACTTC.

Here the CDR3 DNA reads TGTGCCAGCAGTTCCTCGGGAGGGTACAATGAGCAGTTCTTC. Translated: CASSSSGGYNEQFF. The chain recombines TRBV6-5 with TRBJ2-1; 8 bases match TRBD2. V lost 4 bases to trimming and J lost 4 bases; unmatched junction nucleotides: 3. Looked up from germline, CDR1 is MNHEY and CDR2 is SVGAGI. The CDR3 is 14 amino acids.

The chain couples TRBV5-1 to TRBJ1-5; a possible D gene is TRBD1 (5 bases). Trimming pared 4 bases from V and 2 bases from J, leaving 7 bases between. Germline V lookup: CDR1 SGHRS, CDR2 YFSETQ. This CDR3 has 13 amino acids. The CDR3 DNA reads TGCGCCAGCAGCGTACAGGGCAATCAGCCCCAGCATTTT. It codes for CASSVQGNQPQHF.

This chain links TRBV9 with TRBJ2-1, with 10 bases aligning to TRBD1. The ends lost 0 bases at V and 8 bases at J; junction bases unmatched: 5. The germline gives CDR1 SGDLS, CDR2 YYNGEE. CDR3 length: 15 amino acids. The DNA of the CDR3 is TGTGCCAGCAGCGTAGTAGGACAGGGGGTCGATGAGCAGTTCTTC. As protein: CASSVVGQGVDEQFF.

This chain joins TRBV5-1 and TRBJ1-4, with D unresolved. The germline V and J ends were trimmed by 4 bases and 0 bases, with 10 bases remaining between them. Germline V lookup: CDR1 SGHRS, CDR2 YFSETQ. CDR3 length: 15 residues. The CDR3 DNA reads as TGCGCCAGCAGCAGTATAGGAGCAACTAATGAAAAACTGTTTTTT. Amino acids: CASSSIGATNEKLFF.

The V and J genes are TRBV5-4 and TRBJ2-3, with a weak D call TRBD1 (6 bases). Trimming stripped 7 bases from V and 0 bases from J, with 21 bases between. The CDR3 extends over 17 amino acids. CDR1 is SGHNT, CDR2 YYREEE, per germline (reference sequence). The CDR3 protein is CASGGQLGTPSTDTQYF. The CDR3 DNA sequence: TGTGCCAGCGGGGGACAATTAGGGACCCCTAGCACAGATACGCAGTATTTT.

This clone was seen a single time. The chain employs TRBV4-1 and TRBJ2-1, with D perhaps matching TRBD2 (6 bases). The V end lost 4 bases, the J end lost 0 bases, and 22 bases lay between the germline ends. The CDR3 loop spans 19 amino acids. Germline-derived CDR1 and CDR2 are MGHRA and YSYEKL. Written as DNA, the CDR3 is TGCGCCAGCAGCCCCTCCGGGGTCGTGGGGGGAAGCTCCTACAATGAGCAGTTCTTC. As protein: CASSPSGVVGGSSYNEQFF.

The J gene is TRBJ1-1, the V gene TRBV9; TRBD1 is a possible D gene (5 bases). V lost 3 bases, J lost 3 bases, and 15 bases lay in between. The CDR3 has 15 amino acids. In germline, CDR1 is SGDLS, CDR2 YYNGEE. The CDR3 nucleotides are TGTGCCAGCAGCGCGACCGGGGGGAAATACACTGAAGCTTTCTTT. This codes for CASSATGGKYTEAFF.